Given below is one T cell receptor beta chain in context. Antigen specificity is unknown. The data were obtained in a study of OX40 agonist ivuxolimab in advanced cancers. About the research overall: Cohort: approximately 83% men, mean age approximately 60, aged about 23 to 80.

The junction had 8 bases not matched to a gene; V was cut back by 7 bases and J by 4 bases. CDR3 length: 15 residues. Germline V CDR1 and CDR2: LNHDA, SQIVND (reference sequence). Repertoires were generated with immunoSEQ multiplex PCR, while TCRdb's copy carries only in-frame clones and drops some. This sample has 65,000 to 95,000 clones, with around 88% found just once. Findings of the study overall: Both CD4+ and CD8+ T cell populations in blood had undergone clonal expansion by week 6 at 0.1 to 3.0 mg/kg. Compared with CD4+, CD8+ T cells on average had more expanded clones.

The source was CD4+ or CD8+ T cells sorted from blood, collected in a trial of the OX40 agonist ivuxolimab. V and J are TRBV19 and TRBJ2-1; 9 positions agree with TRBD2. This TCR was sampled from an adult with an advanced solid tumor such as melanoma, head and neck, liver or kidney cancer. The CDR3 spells CASTWREGGYNEQFF. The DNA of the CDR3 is TGTGCCAGTACATGGCGGGAGGGTGGGTACAATGAGCAGTTCTTC.